The 9 T cell receptor beta chains presented below share a single source sample, sequenced in a study of blood T cell repertoires in COVID-19. Generated by immunoSEQ multiplex PCR, the TCRdb table keeps only in-frame clones and is missing some. Of some 260,000 clones detected, about 91% appear once; the ten largest clones hold 1.2% to 1.5%. Sequenced input: peripheral blood. The source is a man aged 80 or over with acute or convalescent COVID-19.

The chain recombines TRBV3-1 (or the pseudogene TRBV3-2) with TRBJ2-2; 7 nucleotides match TRBD1. This CDR3 has 16 residues. V gave up 4 bases and J gave up 0 bases; unmatched junction bases: 5. Germline V gene data show CDR1 as LGHDT and CDR2 as YNNKEL (reference sequence). The CDR3 here is CASSRLGTANTGELFF. DNA for the CDR3: TGTGCCAGCAGCCGATTGGGGACAGCGAACACCGGGGAGCTGTTTTTT.

The chain carries TRBV7-6 and TRBJ1-5; perhaps TRBD1 as D (5 bases). Germline-derived CDR1 and CDR2 are SGHVS and FNYEAQ. The CDR3 totals 15 residues. Trimming pared 5 bases from V and 2 bases from J, leaving 13 bases between. This CDR3 reads CASSPGGSGNQPQHF. The CDR3 nucleotides read TGTGCCAGCAGCCCCGGGGGGTCAGGCAATCAGCCCCAGCATTTT.

The genes are TRBV11-2 and TRBJ1-5; 10 nucleotides match TRBD1. The CDR3 is 16 residues long. Germline CDR1 reads SGHAT; CDR2 reads FQNNGV. J gave up 6 bases and V 5 bases, and 10 bases lay outside the gene matches. The CDR3 protein is CASSVTGTGAGQPQHF. Here the CDR3 DNA reads TGTGCCAGCAGCGTAACCGGGACAGGGGCAGGTCAGCCCCAGCATTTT.

The chain carries TRBV7-2 and TRBJ1-6; 8 nucleotides agree with TRBD1. Per the germline V gene, CDR1 is SGHTA and CDR2 is FQGNSA. The CDR3 totals 15 residues. J was trimmed by 10 bases and V by 0 bases; bases with no gene match: 5. CDR3 DNA sequence: TGTGCCAGCAGCTTAGCGGGGCAGGGGGCGTCACCCCTCCACTTT. This sequence encodes CASSLAGQGASPLHF.

Worth noting for this clone: This sample includes further DNA sequences coding for the same CDR3. The V gene is TRBV18, the J gene TRBJ2-2; a possible D gene is TRBD1 (5 bases). Germline CDR1 and CDR2: KGHSH and LQKENI. V shed 1 base and J shed 0 bases, with 6 bases lying between them. The CDR3 length is 15 residues. The CDR3 sequence is CASSPQGSNTGELFF. As DNA, the CDR3 is TGTGCCAGCTCACCACAGGGGTCGAACACCGGGGAGCTGTTTTTT.

V usage is TRBV7-3 and J usage is TRBJ2-2, with D tentatively TRBD2 (6 bases). Trimming cost V 5 bases and J 6 bases, with 10 bases left between them. Looked up from germline, CDR1 is SGHTA and CDR2 is FQGTGA. The CDR3 has 13 residues. CDR3 residues: CASSRRESGELFF. CDR3 sequence (DNA): TGTGCCAGCAGCCGGAGGGAGTCCGGGGAGCTGTTTTTT.

The chain carries TRBV19 and TRBJ1-5; D is perhaps TRBD1 (6 bases). CDR3 length equals 14 residues. From germline, CDR1 is LNHDA and CDR2 SQIVND (reference sequence). Between the trimmed V and J ends, which lost 5 bases and 6 bases, there was a span of 14 bases. Here the CDR3 reads CASSSQGSRQPQHF. CDR3 in DNA: TGTGCCAGTAGTTCACAGGGTTCGCGTCAGCCCCAGCATTTT.

The V call is TRBV6-2 or TRBV6-3, the J call TRBJ2-7; 9 bases line up with TRBD2. Looked up from germline, CDR1 is MNHEY and CDR2 is SVGEGT. V lost 0 bases, J lost 2 bases, and 2 bases stayed unmatched. The CDR3 contains 15 residues. For the CDR3, the DNA is TGTGCCAGCAGTTACTCAATAGCGGGGGCCTACGAGCAGTACTTC. It yields the protein CASSYSIAGAYEQYF.

The chain carries TRBV6-5 and TRBJ2-7, with unresolved D. The CDR3 consists of 12 residues. Trimming stripped 4 bases from V and 6 bases from J, with 10 bases between. Germline V gene data show CDR1 as MNHEY and CDR2 as SVGAGI. CDR3 sequence: CASSSSIGEQYF. The DNA for the CDR3 is TGTGCCAGCAGTTCTTCCATCGGCGAGCAGTACTTC.